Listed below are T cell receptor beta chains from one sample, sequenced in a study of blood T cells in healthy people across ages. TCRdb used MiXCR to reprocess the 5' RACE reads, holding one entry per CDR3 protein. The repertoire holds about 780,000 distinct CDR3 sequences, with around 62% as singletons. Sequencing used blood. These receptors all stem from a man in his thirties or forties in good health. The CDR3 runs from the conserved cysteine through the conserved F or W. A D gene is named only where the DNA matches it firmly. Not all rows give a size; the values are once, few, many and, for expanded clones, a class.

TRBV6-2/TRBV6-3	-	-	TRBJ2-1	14	CASSFEGSYNEQFF	TGTGCCAGCAGTTTTGAGGGGTCCTACAATGAGCAGTTCTTC
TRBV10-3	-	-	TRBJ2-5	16	CAISGGDSPGLREQYF	TGTGCCATCAGTGGGGGAGACAGCCCGGGCCTTCGGGAGCAGTACTTC
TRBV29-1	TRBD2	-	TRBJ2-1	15	CSVDGTSASYNEQFF	TGCAGCGTCGATGGGACTAGCGCATCCTACAATGAGCAGTTCTTC
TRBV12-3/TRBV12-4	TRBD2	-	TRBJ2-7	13	CASLAGDLYEQYF	TGTGCCAGTTTAGCGGGGGACCTCTACGAGCAGTACTTC
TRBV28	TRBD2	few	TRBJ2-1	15	CASSSSGVGQETQFF	TGTGCCAGCAGCTCTAGCGGGGTAGGCCAAGAGACCCAGTTCTTC
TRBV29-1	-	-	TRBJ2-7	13	CSVESDTSYEQYF	TGCAGCGTTGAGTCGGACACTAGCTACGAGCAGTACTTC
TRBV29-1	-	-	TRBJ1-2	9	CSEGDGYTF	TGCAGCGAGGGGGATGGCTACACCTTC
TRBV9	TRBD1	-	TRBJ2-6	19	CASSAVRGPQSSGANVLTF	TGTGCCAGCAGCGCCGTGAGGGGGCCCCAGAGCTCTGGGGCCAACGTCCTGACTTTC
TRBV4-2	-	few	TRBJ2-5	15	CASSQDRQGGETQYF	TGTGCCAGCAGCCAAGATAGGCAGGGGGGCGAGACCCAGTACTTC
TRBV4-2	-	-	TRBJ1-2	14	CASSPGPEYYGYTF	TGTGCCAGCAGCCCCGGCCCCGAGTACTATGGCTACACCTTC
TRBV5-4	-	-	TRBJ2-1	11	CASSAYKTQFF	TGTGCCAGCAGCGCTTACAAAACACAGTTCTTC
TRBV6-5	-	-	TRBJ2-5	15	CASRKPGRGQETQYF	TGTGCCAGCAGAAAACCGGGACGGGGCCAAGAGACCCAGTACTTC
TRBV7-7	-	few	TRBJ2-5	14	CASSPRTVQETQYF	TGTGCTAGCAGCCCCAGGACGGTGCAAGAGACCCAGTACTTC
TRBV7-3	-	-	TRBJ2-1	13	CASSPSLKGEQFF	TGTGCCAGCAGCCCCAGTTTGAAAGGTGAGCAGTTCTTC
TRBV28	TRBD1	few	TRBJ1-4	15	CASSSRTGLSEKLFF	TGTGCCAGCAGTTCCCGGACAGGGTTGAGTGAAAAACTGTTTTTT
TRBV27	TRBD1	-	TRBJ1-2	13	CARSPAGGWGYTF	TGTGCCAGGAGTCCGGCAGGGGGCTGGGGCTACACCTTC
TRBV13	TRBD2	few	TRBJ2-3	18	CASSFSGTSGLSPDTQYF	TGTGCCAGCAGCTTCTCCGGGACTAGCGGCCTAAGCCCAGATACGCAGTATTTT
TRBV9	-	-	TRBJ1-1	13	CASSSRGGAEAFF	TGTGCCAGCAGCAGCAGAGGAGGGGCTGAAGCTTTCTTT